This TCR beta chain was sequenced during a study of blood T cell repertoires in COVID-19. Study in general: Acute and convalescent COVID-19 specimens originated in the United States, Italy and Spain. PBMCs, B-cell-depleted T cells, or T cells were the source of the cDNA or gDNA that made up the material.

Method: immunoSEQ multiplex PCR; TCRdb's copy keeps in-frame clones and lacks some. Here the sample spans some 130,000 clones, roughly 84% being singletons. Sequences were obtained from PBMCs or T cells enriched from blood (not recorded which). The TCR comes from a man in his forties or fifties with acute COVID-19.

The CDR3 nucleotides read TGTGCCAGCAGTTTGGACAGGGGCAGCAATCAGCCCCAGCATTTT. Amino acid sequence: CASSLDRGSNQPQHF. The chain has TRBV6-2 or TRBV6-3 and TRBJ1-5; the match to TRBD1 covers 9 bases. This CDR3 spans 15 amino acids. Germline V gene lookup returns CDR1 MNHEY and CDR2 SVGEGT. With V trimmed by 4 bases and J by 1 base, 2 bases remained unmatched.